The 9 T cell receptor beta chains below come from one sample, sequenced in a study of blood T cell repertoires in COVID-19. Sequencing was performed with immunoSEQ multiplex PCR; in TCRdb, only in-frame clones are kept and a portion is missing. In the table there are roughly 270,000 clones, approximately 85% of which are singletons. What was sequenced was peripheral blood. Receptors originate from a man aged 50-59 years with active or convalescent COVID-19.

The chain has TRBV19 and TRBJ2-5; TRBD1 aligns across 11 bases. Trimming cost V 8 bases and J 4 bases; bases outside gene matches: 3. The germline CDR1 and CDR2 sequences are LNHDA and SQIVND (reference sequence). This CDR3 has 13 amino acids. DNA for the CDR3: TGTGCCAGTGGGGGACAGGGGGTAGAGACCCAGTACTTC. It translates to CASGGQGVETQYF.

The chain is built from TRBV3-1 (or the pseudogene TRBV3-2) and TRBJ2-3; the match to TRBD2 covers 7 bases. Germline loops: CDR1 LGHDT, CDR2 YNNKEL (reference sequence). With 2 bases clipped from V and 8 bases from J, the junction kept 13 bases outside the gene matches. This CDR3 region has 16 residues. The CDR3 region is CASSQLPWGGLVTQYF. The CDR3, as DNA: TGTGCCAGCAGCCAACTCCCCTGGGGGGGTCTGGTTACGCAGTATTTT.

The chain links TRBV2 to TRBJ1-5, with 8 bases identical to TRBD1. The CDR3 has 14 amino acids. The germline V gene has CDR1 SNHLY and CDR2 FYNNEI. J was trimmed by 1 base and V by 6 bases; bases with no gene match: 2. The CDR3 loop is CASRRTGSNQPQHF. CDR3 nucleotide sequence: TGTGCCAGCAGGCGGACAGGGAGCAATCAGCCCCAGCATTTT.

This chain connects TRBV3-1 (or the pseudogene TRBV3-2) to TRBJ2-1; D is perhaps TRBD2 (6 bases). The V end lost 3 bases, the J end lost 6 bases, and 9 bases lay between the germline ends. Germline V gives CDR1 LGHDT, CDR2 YNNKEL (reference sequence). The CDR3 covers 13 residues. For the CDR3, the DNA is TGTGCCAGCAGCCAGACTAGTGGCAATGAGCAGTTCTTC. Amino acids: CASSQTSGNEQFF.

The chain carries TRBV27 and TRBJ1-3; TRBD1 matches at 7 bases. The CDR3 loop spans 14 amino acids. V was pared by 8 bases and J by 5 bases, with 9 bases of the junction left unmatched. The V gene's germline CDR1 is MNHEY and CDR2 SMNVEV (reference sequence). The CDR3 nucleotides are TGTGCCAGCGCCAAAGGGGGCGAACGAAACACCATATATTTT. Amino acid sequence: CASAKGGERNTIYF.

The gene calls are TRBV2 and TRBJ2-7; D is possibly TRBD1 (6 bases). The CDR3 consists of 13 residues. The V gene's germline CDR1 is SNHLY and CDR2 FYNNEI. V lost 8 bases and J 6 bases, leaving 17 bases between the germline ends. CDR3 in amino acids: CASEGELLGEQYF. The CDR3 bases are TGTGCCAGCGAGGGGGAGCTGCTCGGCGAGCAGTACTTC.

This CDR3 is CAISESSGSLTDTQYF. In DNA, the CDR3 is TGTGCCATCAGTGAGTCTAGCGGGAGCCTCACAGATACGCAGTATTTT. The rearrangement joins TRBV10-3 to TRBJ2-3, with 9 bases aligning to TRBD2. There are 16 residues in the CDR3. With 0 bases clipped from V and 2 bases from J, the junction kept 3 bases outside the gene matches. The germline V gene encodes CDR1 ENHRY and CDR2 SYGVKD.

The chain employs TRBV27 and TRBJ2-7; 8 bases align to TRBD2. In germline, CDR1 is MNHEY, CDR2 SMNVEV (reference sequence). Trimming cost V 6 bases and J 6 bases; bases outside gene matches: 13. This CDR3 has 15 amino acids. The CDR3 nucleotides are TGTGCCAGCAGCACCACTCTAGCGGGTATGTCCGAGCAGTACTTC. Translation: CASSTTLAGMSEQYF.

V and J are TRBV11-2 and TRBJ2-5, with 8 bases aligning to TRBD1. With 4 bases clipped from V and 7 bases from J, the junction kept 11 bases outside the gene matches. This CDR3 has 15 amino acids. Germline V CDR1 and CDR2: SGHAT, FQNNGV. The CDR3 sequence is CASSSAHRGSGTQYF. DNA for the CDR3: TGTGCCAGCAGCTCCGCGCACAGGGGGTCTGGGACCCAGTACTTC.